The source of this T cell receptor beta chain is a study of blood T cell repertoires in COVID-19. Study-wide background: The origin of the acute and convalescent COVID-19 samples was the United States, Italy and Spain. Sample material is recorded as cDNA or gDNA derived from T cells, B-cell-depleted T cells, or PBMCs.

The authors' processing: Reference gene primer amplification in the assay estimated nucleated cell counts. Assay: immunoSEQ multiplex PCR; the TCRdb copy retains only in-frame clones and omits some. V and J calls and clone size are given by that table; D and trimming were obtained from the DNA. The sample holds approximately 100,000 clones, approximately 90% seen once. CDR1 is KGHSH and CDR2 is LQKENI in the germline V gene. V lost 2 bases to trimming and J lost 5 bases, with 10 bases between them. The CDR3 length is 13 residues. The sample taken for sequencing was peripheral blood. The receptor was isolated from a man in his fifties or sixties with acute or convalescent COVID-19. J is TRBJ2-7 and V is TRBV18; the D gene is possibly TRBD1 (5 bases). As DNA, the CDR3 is TGTGCCAGCTCACCAGGACAAGAAAACGAGCAGTACTTC. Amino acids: CASSPGQENEQYF.